The 2 T cell receptor beta chains below come from one sample, sequenced in a study of T-cell memory formation after mild COVID-19. MiXCR was run by TCRdb on the 5' RACE reads, yielding one entry per CDR3 protein. The sample includes about 610,000 distinct CDR3 sequences, roughly 17% of them seen just once. The specimen was PBMCs or a T cell subset sorted from them (not recorded which). The source is an adult woman who had mild COVID-19 (a few samples of this study predate the infection). Cell type and time point are not known.

Many counts were recorded for this clonotype. V gene TRBV20-1 combines with J gene TRBJ1-2; 9 nucleotides match TRBD1. Germline CDR1 DFQATT, CDR2 SNEGSKA (reference sequence). With V trimmed by 1 base and J by 4 bases, 7 bases remained unmatched. The CDR3 loop spans 15 amino acids. As DNA, the CDR3 is TGCAGTGCTAGAGGCCCGACAGGGGGGAGCTATGGCTACACCTTC. It encodes CSARGPTGGSYGYTF.

The rearrangement joins TRBV14 to TRBJ2-4; 7 bases align to TRBD2. This CDR3 spans 14 amino acids. Unmatched junction bases numbered 9, after V lost 6 bases and J lost 7 bases. The germline V gene has CDR1 SGHDN and CDR2 FVKESK. CDR3 loop: CASSPGEGWNIQYF. The CDR3 coding sequence is TGTGCCAGCAGTCCCGGGGAGGGGTGGAACATTCAGTACTTC.